The 27 T cell receptor beta chains presented below share a single source sample, sequenced in a study of blood T cell repertoires in COVID-19. The protocol was immunoSEQ multiplex PCR, while the TCRdb copy is restricted to in-frame clones and leaves out a portion. The sample holds some 91,000 clones, approximately 80% seen once. Sample: peripheral blood. Receptors originate from a man aged 65 to 85 with acute or convalescent COVID-19.

The rearrangement links TRBV19 to TRBJ1-2; 9 bases line up with TRBD1. The V and J ends lost 5 bases and 10 bases, in that order; junction bases with no gene match: 5. From germline, CDR1 is LNHDA and CDR2 SQIVND (reference sequence). The CDR3 sequence is 12 residues long. DNA of the CDR3: TGTGCCAGTAGTTGGGACAGGGAAGTCTACACCTTC. Translating gives CASSWDREVYTF.

Here the CDR3 DNA reads TGTGCCAGCAGCCCGGACAGGATTCTAGCCAAAAACATTCAGTACTTC. This translates into CASSPDRILAKNIQYF. The V and J genes are TRBV11-1 and TRBJ2-4, with 7 bases that match TRBD1. CDR1 and CDR2 (germline): SGHAT, FQDESV (reference sequence). The CDR3 spans 16 residues. V lost 5 bases to trimming and J lost 0 bases; unmatched junction nucleotides: 7.

This clone showed up just a few times. The J gene is TRBJ1-1, the V gene TRBV19; unclear D gene. This CDR3 is 14 amino acids long. Germline values: CDR1 LNHDA, CDR2 SQIVND (reference sequence). V shed 7 bases and J shed 1 base, with 13 bases lying between them. The CDR3 bases are TGTGCCAGTACCCCCGCCTACGCGAACACTGAAGCTTTCTTT. Its translation is CASTPAYANTEAFF.

The chain has TRBV16 and TRBJ1-5; D unresolved. The V end was cut by 0 bases, the J end by 7 bases, with 7 bases between. The CDR3 is 13 amino acids. CDR1 and CDR2 (germline): KGHSY, FQNENV. The CDR3 region has the DNA TGTGCCAGCAGCCAATCGCGGGCCCAGCCCCAGCATTTT. It yields the protein CASSQSRAQPQHF.

J is TRBJ2-1 and V is TRBV24-1; tentatively, D is TRBD2 (6 bases). In germline, CDR1 is KGHDR, CDR2 SFDVKD. This CDR3 has 14 residues. The ends were cut back, 2 bases at V and 6 bases at J, with 10 bases in the middle. The DNA for the CDR3 is TGTGCCACCAGTGATTCCGGGACTTCCAATGAGCAGTTCTTC. This gives the protein CATSDSGTSNEQFF.

This clone was counted a few times. J is TRBJ2-7 and V is TRBV11-3; TRBD2 matches at 10 bases. CDR1 SGHNT and CDR2 YENEEA come from the germline V gene. Germline trimming cut 5 bases from V and 3 bases from J; bases unmatched to any gene: 10. This CDR3 has 16 amino acids. In DNA form, the CDR3 reads TGTGCCAGCAGCGTGGTAGCGGGAGGAAAAGACTACGAGCAGTACTTC. It translates to CASSVVAGGKDYEQYF.

This chain links TRBV6-5 with TRBJ2-1; D ambiguous. V shed 5 bases and J shed 3 bases, with 8 bases lying between them. The CDR3 has 13 residues. CDR1 is MNHEY, CDR2 SVGAGI, per germline. This CDR3 reads CASSLTVYNEQFF. The CDR3 DNA reads TGTGCCAGCAGTCTCACAGTCTACAATGAGCAGTTCTTC.

V and J are TRBV4-2 and TRBJ1-3; possibly TRBD1 for D (6 bases). The V end was cut by 0 bases, the J end by 4 bases, with 16 bases between. The length of the CDR3 is 17 residues. Germline values: CDR1 LGHNA, CDR2 YNFKEQ. The CDR3 DNA reads TGTGCCAGCAGCCAAGATCTTCCGGGACACCTCGGAAACACCATATATTTT. The encoded protein is CASSQDLPGHLGNTIYF.

V is TRBV2 and J is TRBJ2-3; 9 bases fit TRBD2. Germline trimming cut 3 bases from V and 3 bases from J; bases unmatched to any gene: 4. This CDR3 has 15 amino acids. Germline CDR1 is SNHLY and CDR2 is FYNNEI. The CDR3 DNA sequence: TGTGCCAGCAGTGATTTAGCGGGAGAGACAGATACGCAGTATTTT. Its protein is CASSDLAGETDTQYF.

This clone has just a few counts. The chain is built from TRBV15 and TRBJ2-5; a possible D gene is TRBD2 (7 bases). The CDR3 totals 17 residues. V gave up 0 bases and J gave up 1 base, with 15 bases separating them. Germline V gene lookup returns CDR1 LNHNV and CDR2 YYDKDF (reference sequence). DNA for the CDR3: TGTGCCACCAGCAGAGATCGCTCCGGGGGGCCCCAAGAGACCCAGTACTTC. Translation: CATSRDRSGGPQETQYF. Full variable domain (rest looked up from reference TRBV15 and TRBJ2-5): DAMVIQNPRYQVTQFGKPVTLSCSQTLNHNVMYWYQQKSSQAPKLLFHYYDKDFNNEADTPDNFQSRRPNTSFCFLDIRSPGLGDTAMYLCATSRDRSGGPQETQYFGPGTRLLVL.

The chain recombines TRBV19 with TRBJ2-1; 9 nucleotides match TRBD1. Germline assignment: CDR1 LNHDA and CDR2 SQIVND (reference sequence). Unmatched junction bases numbered 10, after V lost 5 bases and J lost 8 bases. CDR3 length equals 15 residues. CDR3 sequence: CASSWTGAHGDEQFF. The CDR3 nucleotides read TGTGCCAGTAGTTGGACAGGGGCACACGGGGATGAGCAGTTCTTC.

The chain couples TRBV7-9 to TRBJ2-6; D is perhaps TRBD1 (5 bases). V was shortened by 1 base and J by 2 bases, with 9 bases between the two germline ends. The CDR3 has 16 amino acids. Germline lookup yields CDR1 SEHNR and CDR2 FQNEAQ (reference sequence). CDR3 amino acids: CASSLDRPTGANVLTF. CDR3 DNA: TGTGCCAGCAGCTTAGACAGGCCGACTGGGGCCAACGTCCTGACTTTC.

The chain employs TRBV19 and TRBJ1-1; no clear D gene. CDR3 length equals 12 residues. V was pared by 5 bases and J by 0 bases, with 4 bases between. Germline CDR1 and CDR2: LNHDA and SQIVND (reference sequence). CDR3 sequence reads: CASSPVNTEAFF. The CDR3 DNA sequence: TGTGCCAGTAGTCCGGTGAACACTGAAGCTTTCTTT.

The rearrangement links TRBV2 to TRBJ2-5; 7 positions match TRBD2. The CDR3 has 15 residues. V was pared by 4 bases and J by 4 bases, with 9 bases of the junction left unmatched. Germline-derived CDR1 and CDR2 are SNHLY and FYNNEI. CDR3 DNA: TGTGCCAGCAGTGGAAGAGCGGGGAGGGGAGAGACCCAGTACTTC. Translating it yields CASSGRAGRGETQYF.

The chain links TRBV19 to TRBJ1-4; TRBD1 might be the D (6 bases). CDR3 length: 16 amino acids. The germline V gene has CDR1 LNHDA and CDR2 SQIVND (reference sequence). The V end was cut by 4 bases, the J end by 8 bases, with 20 bases between. The CDR3 bases are TGTGCCAGTAGTACTCTGCAGGGGCCGCCAGGGGAAAAACTGTTTTTT. Translation: CASSTLQGPPGEKLFF.

This clone has a single count. V usage is TRBV28 and J usage is TRBJ1-6; D perhaps matches TRBD1 (5 bases). Germline V lookup: CDR1 MDHEN, CDR2 SYDVKM. The CDR3 extends over 19 amino acids. V shed 10 bases and J shed 0 bases, with 25 bases lying between them. The CDR3 DNA sequence: TGTGCCACCCCGAAACAGGCAGACGTTCAGAGCTCCTATAATTCACCCCTCCACTTT. It is translated as CATPKQADVQSSYNSPLHF.

This chain uses TRBV10-3 with TRBJ1-1; D is unclear. The V end lost 4 bases, the J end lost 1 base, and 7 bases lay between the germline ends. CDR3 length: 13 amino acids. Per the germline V gene, CDR1 is ENHRY and CDR2 is SYGVKD. The CDR3 spells CAISARGNTEAFF. The CDR3 DNA reads as TGTGCCATCAGTGCCCGGGGGAACACTGAAGCTTTCTTT.

The chain links TRBV2 to TRBJ1-2, with 8 bases aligning to TRBD1. The length of the CDR3 is 13 residues. The J segment lost 4 bases and the V segment lost 9 bases, leaving 7 bases of the junction unmatched. CDR1 and CDR2 (germline): SNHLY, FYNNEI. CDR3 in amino acids: CASPGTGTYGYTF. In nucleotides, the CDR3 is TGTGCCAGTCCCGGGACAGGTACCTATGGCTACACCTTC.

The rearrangement uses TRBV9 and TRBJ2-2; TRBD2 aligns across 10 bases. Germline CDR1 SGDLS, CDR2 YYNGEE. The CDR3 has 15 residues. J gave up 6 bases and V 5 bases, and 7 bases lay outside the gene matches. The CDR3 region is CASSFSGGASGELFF. The CDR3, as DNA: TGTGCCAGCAGTTTCAGCGGGGGGGCTTCCGGGGAGCTGTTTTTT. Full variable domain (missing parts from reference TRBV9 and TRBJ2-2): DSGVTQTPKHLITATGQRVTLRCSPRSGDLSVYWYQQSLDQGLQFLIQYYNGEERAKGNILERFSAQQFPDLHSELNLSSLELGDSALYFCASSFSGGASGELFFGEGSRLTVL.

CDR3 in DNA: TGCGCCAGCAGTGGCGGGAGGGCCTACAATGAGCAGTTCTTC. Translating gives CASSGGRAYNEQFF. The chain recombines TRBV10-2 with TRBJ2-1; TRBD2 matches 9 bases. The CDR3 has 14 amino acids. Germline V gene data show CDR1 as WSHSY and CDR2 as SAAADI. The V and J ends lost 4 bases and 2 bases, in that order; junction bases with no gene match: 0.

The chain combines TRBV15 with TRBJ2-2; D may be TRBD1 (7 bases). CDR3 length: 15 amino acids. Germline CDR1 and CDR2: LNHNV and YYDKDF (reference sequence). The ends were cut back, 3 bases at V and 1 base at J, with 9 bases in the middle. The CDR3 sequence is CATSSQGGNTGELFF. DNA of the CDR3: TGTGCCACCAGCAGTCAGGGGGGGAACACCGGGGAGCTGTTTTTT.

This chain links TRBV5-3 with TRBJ2-5; no firm D call. TRBV5-3 is an ORF; its function is uncertain. The CDR3 consists of 16 residues. Trimming pared 2 bases from V and 1 base from J, leaving 15 bases between. For the CDR3, the DNA is TGTGCCAGAAGCTTCAAGCATCCTCGAGGCCAAGAGACCCAGTACTTC. Protein product: CARSFKHPRGQETQYF.

The V and J genes are TRBV5-4 and TRBJ2-7; TRBD1 agrees at 7 bases. CDR3 size: 13 residues. The trim removed 4 bases at V and 6 bases at J, leaving 7 bases unmatched. The germline CDR1 and CDR2 sequences are SGHNT and YYREEE (reference sequence). CDR3 bases: TGTGCCAGCAGCCCGTCGACAGGGATCGAGCAGTACGTC. It yields the protein CASSPSTGIEQYV.

V and J are TRBV7-3 and TRBJ2-2; TRBD2 might be the D (6 bases). CDR1 and CDR2 from the germline V gene are SGHTA and FQGTGA. This CDR3 contains 18 residues. Between the trimmed V and J ends, which lost 5 bases and 0 bases, there was a span of 19 bases. The CDR3 loop is CASSPAGTASSNTGELFF. Here the CDR3 DNA reads TGTGCCAGCAGCCCAGCCGGGACTGCATCCTCGAACACCGGGGAGCTGTTTTTT.

The genes are TRBV7-9 and TRBJ1-2; 9 positions agree with TRBD1. CDR1 is SEHNR and CDR2 is FQNEAQ in the germline V gene (reference sequence). V gave up 4 bases and J gave up 6 bases; unmatched junction bases: 6. The CDR3 is 14 residues long. The CDR3: CASSSTGGANGYTF. CDR3 in DNA: TGTGCCAGCAGCTCTACAGGGGGCGCGAATGGCTACACCTTC.

V is TRBV7-8 and J is TRBJ2-1; TRBD2 matches 10 bases. CDR1 SGHVS and CDR2 FQNEAQ come from the germline V gene. V shed 2 bases and J 13 bases; nucleotides not matched to a gene: 14. The CDR3 contains 16 residues. CDR3 residues: CASSLWASGSPFGQFF. The CDR3, as DNA: TGTGCCAGCAGCTTATGGGCTAGCGGGAGCCCGTTTGGACAGTTCTTC.

This rearrangement joins TRBV19 to TRBJ1-2, with a tentative D call TRBD1 (5 bases). The CDR3 is made up of 14 amino acids. Germline values: CDR1 LNHDA, CDR2 SQIVND (reference sequence). V was pared by 5 bases and J by 3 bases, with 13 bases between. The CDR3 sequence is CASSLVGGDYGYTF. The CDR3 DNA reads TGTGCCAGTAGTCTCGTGGGGGGGGACTATGGCTACACCTTC.